Shown below are 8 T cell receptor beta chains from a single sample sequenced in a study of regulatory T cells in long-lasting Graves disease. Time point reported: newly diagnosed GD, antithyroid drugs for less than 3 months. The authors made the TCR library using RNA they extracted from PBMCs. Library construction for TCR beta used iRepertoire HTBI primers and Arm-PCR of CDR3 regions. TCRdb itself ran the multiplex PCR reads through MiXCR, one entry per CDR3 protein. Here the sample spans around 460,000 distinct CDR3 sequences, approximately 14% being singletons. These data are also associated with another study on T cells in Graves' hyperthyroidism and ophthalmopathy.

Sequencing was performed on peripheral blood mononuclear cells (PBMCs), taken at new diagnosis, from a patient treated with antithyroid drugs. Receptors originate from a woman between 50 and 59 years old with Graves disease.

This clonotype was recorded many times. The chain couples TRBV28 to TRBJ1-1, with D unresolved. The CDR3 is 15 residues long. Germline V CDR1 and CDR2: MDHEN, SYDVKM. V lost 7 bases, J lost 1 base, and 16 bases lay in between. This CDR3 reads CASTPLGLQNTEAFF. The CDR3, as DNA: TGTGCCAGCACCCCGTTAGGACTTCAGAACACTGAAGCTTTCTTT.

The CDR3 is CASSEARTPGANVLTF. CDR3 DNA sequence: TGTGCCAGCAGTGAAGCGAGGACGCCTGGGGCCAACGTCCTGACTTTC. V usage is TRBV2 and J usage is TRBJ2-6; D remains unclear. CDR3 size: 16 residues. Germline V gene lookup returns CDR1 SNHLY and CDR2 FYNNEI. V was cut by 0 bases and J by 2 bases, with 8 bases left in between.

This clonotype was seen at least ten times. This sequence joins TRBV5-1 and TRBJ2-1; maybe TRBD1 (6 bases). This CDR3 comprises 16 residues. The ends were cut back, 0 bases at V and 6 bases at J, with 16 bases in the middle. Germline V gives CDR1 SGHRS, CDR2 YFSETQ. DNA for the CDR3: TGCGCCAGCAGCTTGGCGGTGGGGGCGGTGGGCAATGAGCAGTTCTTC. Amino acid sequence: CASSLAVGAVGNEQFF.

With respect to this clonotype: This likely reflects a read error, since a far larger clone is one base away. The chain joins TRBV27 to TRBJ1-3; D possibly corresponds to TRBD1 (6 bases). This CDR3 has 15 residues. The germline gives CDR1 MNHEY, CDR2 SMNVEV (reference sequence). CDR3 amino acids: CVSSLGAYSGNTIYF. The CDR3 DNA is TGTGTCAGCAGTCTGGGGGCATACTCTGGAAACACCATATATTTT.

Concerning this clonotype itself: A much larger clone lies one base from this, so it may be a read error. The chain's CDR3 is CASSLNPAGTEEAQYF. The CDR3 region has the DNA TGTGCCAGCTCACTGAACCCGGCGGGGACGGAAGAGGCCCAGTACTTC. V is TRBV18 and J is TRBJ2-3; possibly TRBD2 for D (6 bases). The end of the DNA is better explained by TRBJ2-5, so the J call may be wrong. The CDR3 spans 16 residues. Germline V CDR1 and CDR2: KGHSH, LQKENI.

This rearrangement joins TRBV4-1 to TRBJ2-2, with 13 bases fitting TRBD2. Unmatched junction bases numbered 5, after V lost 5 bases and J lost 5 bases. CDR1 is MGHRA, CDR2 YSYEKL, per germline. This CDR3 region has 16 residues. This CDR3 reads CASSGRTSGSTGELFF. CDR3 in DNA: TGCGCCAGCAGCGGAAGGACTAGCGGGAGTACCGGGGAGCTGTTTTTT.

The V and J genes are TRBV25-1 and TRBJ2-7; no clear D gene. The CDR3 consists of 16 residues. The V gene's germline CDR1 is MGHDK and CDR2 SYGVNS. V shed 2 bases and J shed 0 bases, with 14 bases lying between them. CDR3 coding DNA: TGTGCCAGCAGTGAAAATGTACGGCCCCGCTCCTACGAGCAGTACTTC. This gives the protein CASSENVRPRSYEQYF.

Many counts were recorded for this clonotype. V is TRBV6-5 and J is TRBJ1-5, with 8 bases fitting TRBD1. Unmatched junction bases numbered 3, after V lost 1 base and J lost 4 bases. The V gene's germline CDR1 is MNHEY and CDR2 SVGAGI. The CDR3 consists of 15 residues. Here the CDR3 reads CASSYYRGFNQPQHF. CDR3 nucleotides: TGTGCCAGCAGTTACTACAGGGGGTTTAATCAGCCCCAGCATTTT.